In its sample, the clone carrying this T cell receptor (beta chain) was seen a few times. Its specificity is not known. This sample was included in a study of early T cells in non-severe SARS-CoV-2 infection. For the study at large: Sequenced bulk RNA came from whole blood that was unsorted, and chains were unpaired.

Findings of the study overall: VDJdb matching skewed toward anti-spike CD8 responses, missing private and CD4 specificities.

CDR1 LNHNV and CDR2 YYDKDF come from the germline V gene (reference sequence). CDR3 length: 16 residues. V was shortened by 3 bases and J by 2 bases, with 14 bases between the two germline ends. cDNA molecules, individually, were tagged with unique molecular identifiers. In TCRdb, the 5' RACE reads were re-called with MiXCR into one record per CDR3 protein. The table has about 48,000 distinct CDR3 sequences, around 10% seen once. This receptor was identified in an adult who was a healthcare worker with PCR-confirmed SARS-CoV-2 infection or an uninfected control (not recorded which). J is TRBJ1-5 and V is TRBV15; D ambiguous. The sequencing sample was made of whole blood. CDR3 bases: TGTGCCACCAGCAGGTACCGGGAAGGCGGCAATCAGCCCCAGCATTTT. Amino acids: CATSRYREGGNQPQHF.